A selection of T cell receptor beta chains follows, all from one sample in a study of CD8 T cells in Susac syndrome. TCRdb fed the immunoSEQ multiplex PCR reads into MiXCR, producing one record per CDR3 protein. Here the sample spans some 76,000 distinct CDR3 sequences, 91% being singletons. The sample consisted of CD8+ T cells from PBMCs. The receptor set was obtained from a human donor with multiple sclerosis. The CDR3 runs from the conserved cysteine through the conserved F or W. A D gene is named only where the DNA matches it firmly. Not every row has a clone size; where given, it reads once, few, many or a size class.

clone size,V gene,J gene,D gene,CDR3 DNA,CDR3 protein
once,TRBV11-2,TRBJ1-2,TRBD1,TGTGCCAGCAGTCTACCGGGGGGGACAGGGGGCATTGGGGGCTACACCTTC,CASSLPGGTGGIGGYTF
few,TRBV7-2,TRBJ2-7,NA,TGTGCCAGCAGCCCACCAGACTACGAGCAGTACTTC,CASSPPDYEQYF
NA,TRBV4-1,TRBJ2-1,TRBD1,TGCGCCAGCAGCGACCAACAGGGGAATGAGCAGTTCTTC,CASSDQQGNEQFF
NA,TRBV19,TRBJ2-1,TRBD2,TGTGCCAGTAGTACAGGGACTAGAGCCTCCTACAATGAGCAGTTCTTC,CASSTGTRASYNEQFF
NA,TRBV25-1,TRBJ2-5,TRBD2,TGTGCCAGCAGTGAATTACTAGCGAGTCTCGAGGGAGAGGAGACCCAGTACTTC,CASSELLASLEGEETQYF
NA,TRBV3-1,TRBJ1-4,NA,TGTGCCAGCAGCCAAGGTCCAGGATTGGAACTGTTTTTT,CASSQGPGLELFF
NA,TRBV29-1,TRBJ2-1,NA,TGCAGCGTCCTAGAGGAAGATGCCTACAATGAGCAGTTCTTC,CSVLEEDAYNEQFF
NA,TRBV9,TRBJ2-7,TRBD1,TGTGCCAGCAGCGTAGGGGCAGGGGGCGAGCAGTACTTC,CASSVGAGGEQYF
NA,TRBV27,TRBJ2-5,NA,TGTGCCAGCAGTGAGTGGCCAGCCCAAGAGACCCAGTACTTC,CASSEWPAQETQYF
NA,TRBV2,TRBJ2-7,NA,TGTGCCAGCAGGACTATATCCTACGAGCAGTACTTC,CASRTISYEQYF
NA,TRBV6-5,TRBJ2-1,TRBD1,TGTGCCAGCAGTCGACAGGGAGACTCCTACAATGAGCAGTTCTTC,CASSRQGDSYNEQFF
NA,TRBV14,TRBJ1-2,NA,TGTGCCAGCAGCCAAGTCGGACAGAGAAACTATGGCTACACCTTC,CASSQVGQRNYGYTF
NA,TRBV9,TRBJ2-1,TRBD2,TGTGCCAGCAGCGTAGCTACAGGGAGCCAGAGCGGGAGAATTTTGGTGGATGAGCAGTTCTTC,CASSVATGSQSGRILVDEQFF
NA,TRBV25-1,TRBJ2-5,TRBD1,TGTGCCAGCAGTGTTCAAGGGACAGCCCAAGAGACCCAGTACTTC,CASSVQGTAQETQYF
NA,TRBV11-2,TRBJ2-1,TRBD1,TGTGCCAGCAGCTCAATGTCGGGACAGGGTTTCCACAATGAGCAGTCCTTC,CASSSMSGQGFHNEQSF
NA,TRBV12-3/TRBV12-4,TRBJ1-1,TRBD1,TGTGCCAGCAGTTTCTACGCAGGGGGCGCAGTTGAAGCTTTCTTT,CASSFYAGGAVEAFF
NA,TRBV27,TRBJ1-1,TRBD1,TGTGCCAGCAGTGGGACAGGGATGAACACTGAAGCTTTCTTT,CASSGTGMNTEAFF
once,TRBV6-1,TRBJ1-2,TRBD1,TGTGCCAGCAGTAAAGCGGGACAGATAGTATATGGCTACACCTTC,CASSKAGQIVYGYTF
NA,TRBV6-4,TRBJ2-1,TRBD2,TGTGCCAGCAGCCACCGCGGGGGAACGTTAAATGAGCAGTTCTTC,CASSHRGGTLNEQFF
NA,TRBV28,TRBJ1-1,NA,TGTGCCAGCAGTTTTCGGGAGCGGGGCTTTATGAACACTGAAGCTTTCTTT,CASSFRERGFMNTEAFF
once,TRBV28,TRBJ2-4,TRBD1,TGTGCCAGCAGTATTGGACAGGGAAACATTCAGTACTTC,CASSIGQGNIQYF
NA,TRBV28,TRBJ1-2,NA,TGTGCCAGCAGTTTGGGCCCGGGTGGCTACACCTTC,CASSLGPGGYTF
NA,TRBV9,TRBJ2-5,NA,TGTGCCAGCAGCGTAGGGGCTGGGGAAGAGACCCAGTACTTC,CASSVGAGEETQYF
once,TRBV7-9,TRBJ1-2,NA,TGTGCCAGCAGCTCTATTCCGGCGCAGGGCTACACCTTC,CASSSIPAQGYTF
NA,TRBV9,TRBJ2-2,TRBD2,TGTGCCAGCAGCGTAGAGGCGGGAGGGACCACCGGGGAGCTGTTTTTT,CASSVEAGGTTGELFF
NA,TRBV13,TRBJ2-1,NA,TGTGCCAGCAGCTTAGGCTACCCAAATGAGCAGTTCTTC,CASSLGYPNEQFF
once,TRBV3-1,TRBJ1-5,NA,TGTGCCAGCAGCCAAGATGCCGGCAGCAATCAGCCCCAGCATTTT,CASSQDAGSNQPQHF
NA,TRBV11-2,TRBJ2-3,NA,TGTGCCAGCAGCTTAGGGCAGGGTCTAGATACGCAGTATTTT,CASSLGQGLDTQYF
once,TRBV11-2,TRBJ2-3,TRBD2,TGTGCCAGCAGCTTAGGGTTACTAGCGGCTAGCACAGATACGCAGTATTTT,CASSLGLLAASTDTQYF
NA,TRBV18,TRBJ1-1,NA,TGTGCCAGCTCATCGCAGAACAGGATAGAGCCTGAAGCTTTCTTT,CASSSQNRIEPEAFF
NA,TRBV9,TRBJ1-2,TRBD1,TGTGCCAGCAGGACAGGGCAAGGACCTAACTATGGCTACACCTTC,CASRTGQGPNYGYTF
NA,TRBV28,TRBJ1-2,NA,TGTGCCAGCAGTTTCTCGGACAGCTATGGCTACACCTTC,CASSFSDSYGYTF
NA,TRBV28,TRBJ2-7,TRBD2,TGTGCCAGCAGTTTTGCAACTAGCGGGCCCCTGGGGCAGTACTTC,CASSFATSGPLGQYF
once,TRBV7-3,TRBJ1-1,NA,TGTGCCAGCAGCGTAGGGGTGGGCACTGAAGCTTTCTTT,CASSVGVGTEAFF
NA,TRBV13,TRBJ2-7,TRBD1,TGTGCCAGCAGCTTCGGGACAGGGGGTTTTTACGAGCAGTACTTC,CASSFGTGGFYEQYF